The present T cell receptor (beta chain) was sequenced within a study of Tregs in tolerant kidney transplant recipients. Study in general: Recipients received nonmyeloablative bone marrow transplants from related graft donors, with transient mixed chimerism.

Produced via immunoSEQ multiplex PCR; TCRdb's table is partial and in-frame only. The sample includes some 66,000 clones, roughly 92% seen only once; the top ten take roughly 9.7%. Study results and limitations: Few patients were studied, so findings need validation in larger groups. Tolerant patients' donor-specific Tregs expanded beyond overall Tregs, suggesting antigen-driven growth.

This clone was seen just once. Its antigen is undetermined. The sample consisted of CD8+ T cells from blood, taken before the transplant. The clonotype originates from a human donor who received a combined kidney and bone marrow transplant.

The CDR3 spells CAWTGDRDDNEQFF. CDR3 DNA: TGTGCCTGGACGGGGGACAGGGACGACAATGAGCAGTTCTTC. The V gene is TRBV30, the J gene TRBJ2-1; TRBD1 aligns across 9 bases. Germline V gene lookup returns CDR1 GTSNPN and CDR2 SVGIG (reference sequence). The CDR3 is made up of 14 amino acids. Trimming at V came to 4 bases and at J to 5 bases, leaving 6 bases not matched to a gene.